These 11 T cell receptor beta chains were sequenced from one sample in a study of T cells in narcolepsy. The method was immunoSEQ multiplex PCR; TCRdb's version includes in-frame clones alone and lacks a portion of them. The sample carries tens of thousands of clones, more than 75% recorded once. The sample was CD45RA- memory CD4+ T cells from PBMCs. These receptors all come from a human donor with narcolepsy.

The chain is built from TRBV9 and TRBJ2-2; 12 positions match TRBD2. Germline trimming cut 1 base from V and 2 bases from J; bases unmatched to any gene: 6. CDR1 and CDR2 from the germline V gene are SGDLS and YYNGEE. CDR3 size: 18 residues. This CDR3 reads CASSVSLAGGKNTGELFF. The CDR3 nucleotides read TGTGCCAGCAGCGTATCACTAGCGGGGGGTAAAAACACCGGGGAGCTGTTTTTT. The full variable domain, rest sourced from reference TRBV9 and TRBJ2-2, is DSGVTQTPKHLITATGQRVTLRCSPRSGDLSVYWYQQSLDQGLQFLIQYYNGEERAKGNILERFSAQQFPDLHSELNLSSLELGDSALYFCASSVSLAGGKNTGELFFGEGSRLTVL.

The V gene is TRBV6-1, the J gene TRBJ2-5, with no clear D. Germline assignment: CDR1 MNHNS and CDR2 SASEGT. This CDR3 is 13 amino acids long. Deletions cut 0 bases from V and 3 bases from J, with 5 bases between. CDR3: CASSEANEETQYF. The CDR3 DNA follows: TGTGCCAGCAGTGAAGCGAACGAAGAGACCCAGTACTTC.

This clone occurred once. This chain joins TRBV5-4 and TRBJ2-3, with 12 nucleotides matching TRBD2. V was pared by 4 bases and J by 5 bases, with 5 bases of the junction left unmatched. CDR3 length: 15 amino acids. The V gene's germline CDR1 is SGHNT and CDR2 YYREEE (reference sequence). This CDR3 reads CASSLAGGRIDTQYF. CDR3 nucleotides: TGTGCCAGCAGCCTAGCGGGGGGGCGTATAGATACGCAGTATTTT.

The V and J genes are TRBV5-4 and TRBJ1-1; D is possibly TRBD1 (5 bases). The V end was cut by 0 bases, the J end by 5 bases, with 14 bases between. There are 15 residues in the CDR3. Germline V lookup: CDR1 SGHNT, CDR2 YYREEE (reference sequence). The chain's CDR3 is CASSLGGGGGTEAFF. In nucleotides, the CDR3 is TGTGCCAGCAGCTTGGGTGGCGGCGGGGGGACTGAAGCTTTCTTT.

V and J are TRBV18 and TRBJ2-1; 10 nucleotides agree with TRBD2. Germline CDR1 is KGHSH and CDR2 is LQKENI. The ends lost 6 bases at V and 8 bases at J; junction bases unmatched: 10. The CDR3 has 15 residues. CDR3 protein: CASSTLAGEIDEQFF. DNA of the CDR3: TGTGCCAGCTCGACCCTAGCGGGAGAGATTGATGAGCAGTTCTTC.

The chain combines TRBV6-1 with TRBJ1-4; TRBD1 is a possible D gene (6 bases). CDR3 length equals 17 residues. V was cut by 4 bases and J by 0 bases, with 15 bases left in between. CDR1 is MNHNS, CDR2 SASEGT, per germline. The CDR3 DNA is TGTGCCAGCAGTGGGAGGGGGGCATCTGCAACTAATGAAAAACTGTTTTTT. Translation gives CASSGRGASATNEKLFF.

This chain links TRBV6-5 with TRBJ1-3; D is unresolved. The CDR3 sequence is 12 residues long. With 4 bases removed from V and 4 bases from J, the gap between germline ends came to 5 bases. Germline V gene sequence: CDR1 MNHEY, CDR2 SVGAGI. For the CDR3, the DNA is TGTGCCAGCAGTTCTACGGGAAACACCATATATTTT. This gives the protein CASSSTGNTIYF.

The gene calls are TRBV6-5 and TRBJ2-3; 8 nucleotides agree with TRBD2. Germline trimming cut 3 bases from V and 5 bases from J; bases unmatched to any gene: 7. Germline-derived CDR1 and CDR2 are MNHEY and SVGAGI. The CDR3 is 15 residues long. The CDR3 DNA sequence: TGTGCCAGCAGTTATGACGGGAGGGAGTTAGATACGCAGTATTTT. Translation gives CASSYDGRELDTQYF.

As regards this clone: Other DNA sequences from this sample encode an identical CDR3 as well. V usage is TRBV29-1 and J usage is TRBJ1-2, with TRBD1 matching over 8 bases. The germline gives CDR1 SQVTM, CDR2 ANQGSEA. The CDR3 runs 14 residues. V lost 5 bases, J lost 8 bases, and 13 bases stayed unmatched. The CDR3 loop is CSVRQGFGGRGYTF. CDR3 bases: TGCAGCGTTAGACAGGGGTTTGGGGGTCGAGGCTACACCTTC.

This chain links TRBV28 with TRBJ2-3, with TRBD1 identical over 11 bases. This CDR3 spans 17 amino acids. Germline CDR1 MDHEN, CDR2 SYDVKM. The trim removed 2 bases at V and 1 base at J, leaving 5 bases unmatched. For the CDR3, the DNA is TGTGCCAGCAGTTTAAGGACAGGGGGCATGGGCACAGATACGCAGTATTTT. It yields the protein CASSLRTGGMGTDTQYF.

The chain joins TRBV2 to TRBJ1-2; D not resolved. Germline CDR1 is SNHLY and CDR2 is FYNNEI. The CDR3 is 13 amino acids. Trimming shortened V by 5 bases and J by 1 base, and 8 bases separated the two germline ends. CDR3 residues: CASSLTVNYGYTF. In DNA, the CDR3 is TGTGCCAGCAGTCTCACCGTTAACTATGGCTACACCTTC.